The T cell receptor (beta chain) under discussion was sequenced for a study of blood T cell repertoires in COVID-19 (dated by TCRdb to the early 2020s). Regarding the study in general: Samples covering the acute and convalescent phases of COVID-19 were provided by collaborators in the United States, Italy and Spain. The material from the prospective study consisted of cDNA or gDNA derived from T cells, B-cell-depleted T cells, or PBMCs. Subjects who had been exposed to COVID-19, were actively infected with it, or had recovered from it provided the deeply sampled blood TCRbeta repertoires that made up the dataset. The repertoires were made available in a free public database intended to serve as a resource for research on the immune response to SARS-CoV-2. The samples were drawn from two sources: the first 160 participants of the ongoing ImmuneRACE study, and some 1,300 subjects contributed by 6 global collaborators. Sample metadata almost always included a de-identified subject ID, COVID-19 status, age in years and sex. Where available, HLA class I and class II types were taken from metadata supplied by the sample provider and were not determined by assay-based typing.

A second Seattle source provided samples from volunteer blood donors who had recovered from COVID-19. Each collaborating institution followed its own protocols to collect whole blood in K2EDTA tubes. For TCRbeta analysis, collaborators shipped samples as frozen whole blood, isolated PBMCs, or DNA extracted from either of those sample types. Via the germline V gene (reference sequence), CDR1 is LNHDA and CDR2 SQIVND. The junction shows trimming of 6 bases on V and 3 bases on J, and the gene matches do not reach 8 bases of it. Spanning cysteine to phenylalanine, the CDR3 consists of 15 amino acids. Only the CDR3 DNA stays, 45 bases, in frame from base 1. This clone was detected once. Its antigen target is currently unknown. Base quality data are lacking; no much larger clone is found one base away. Paper-wide results and their limitations: How much clinical and demographic metadata was included differed by source and by participant, and the metadata was provided uncurated.

The immunoSEQ Assay, a bias-controlled multiplex PCR, was used to amplify TCRbeta CDR3 regions from genomic DNA. Regarding the original processing steps: Nucleated cell counts per sample were estimated from amplification of reference gene primers within the assay. To quantify the absolute abundance of each unique TCRbeta CDR3 rearrangement, sequence reads were collapsed and filtered. For each sample, productive Simpson clonality was calculated as the square root of Simpson's diversity index across productive rearrangements. TCRdb retrieved this table from immuneACCESS and kept in-frame rearrangements only. Not all clones are present; in checked studies, unresolved V genes account for under half, and no reason is known for the remainder. That table furnishes V, J and clone size, whereas the DNA furnished D and trimming. In all, the sample holds about 220,000 clones, and 70% to 90% of those were seen once. Together, the top ten hold around 3% of the sample.

Sequenced: peripheral blood. This clonotype was obtained from a man aged 50 or older who had recovered from COVID-19. The chain links TRBV19 with TRBJ1-2, and TRBD1 aligns with 9 junction nucleotides. The DNA sequence reads TGTGCCAGTAGCCTCGGGACAGGGACCCACTATGGCTACACCTTC. Translated, this is CASSLGTGTHYGYTF.